What follows describes a single T cell receptor (beta chain). The target antigen is unknown. The data were obtained in a study of cytomegalovirus exposure and HLA in healthy donors. Overall study context: Researchers found that roughly 77% of 398 genotyped donors fell within the Caucasian-associated ancestry cluster. Study-level findings and limits: When presence/absence was analysed, sequencing depth was taken to be roughly uniform across donors. Among TCR beta chains, those listed as cytomegalovirus-associated numbered fewer than 200.

PCR used 60 Vbeta primers and 13 Jbeta primers. Clones were read by immunoSEQ multiplex PCR, and TCRdb kept only the in-frame ones, dropping some. The repertoire holds 120,000 to 150,000 clones, with roughly 80% as singletons. This CDR3 contains 14 residues. The germline CDR1 and CDR2 sequences are LNHDA and SQIVND (reference sequence). The chain recombines TRBV19 with TRBJ1-3, with TRBD2 identical over 11 bases. The DNA end favors TRBJ2-2, so the J call may be wrong. The receptor was derived from a woman aged 40 to 50 in good health and CMV-seropositive. Sequencing input: PBMCs. CDR3 in DNA: TGTGCCAGTAGTGTAGCGGGAGGGACCGGGGAGCTGTTTTTT. Translated: CASSVAGGTGELFF.